This T cell receptor (beta chain) was sequenced during a study of cytomegalovirus exposure and HLA in healthy donors (dated by TCRdb to the late 2010s). Regarding the study in general: In an earlier analysis of 450 to 750 of the donors, about 270 Gb of sequence data and 90 million to 130 million unique TCR beta sequences from 150 million to 200 million T cells were reported. An early release covering roughly 640 HLA-typed donors comprised approximately 300 gigabases of sequencing data and some 79 million unique TCR sequences. Of the 300 to 500 genotyped donors, approximately 80% were placed in the genetic ancestry cluster associated with self-reported Caucasian donors. The aim of the study was to test whether cataloging public T cell receptors could identify signatures of past pathogen exposure. The study used immunosequencing to profile the T cell repertoires of several hundred subjects and linked those repertoires to cytomegalovirus serostatus. Besides the first cohort of approximately 710 subjects, a separate validation cohort made up of 120 or so different subjects was used. The study combined high-throughput TCR immunosequencing, statistical association of individual TCRs with disease status, and machine learning to predict cytomegalovirus infection status. In a later analysis, previously published TCR beta repertoires from 550 to 700 donors were re-analyzed and high-resolution HLA genotyping was added so that TCR occurrence patterns could be studied. Rather than drawing on any new phenotypic data, the later analysis identified candidate immune exposures from TCR beta sequences and the way those sequences occurred across donors. An earlier analysis of around 640 of the donors used high-throughput TCR beta sequencing to judge whether each TCR beta V gene segment behaved as functional or pseudogenic. Donor age, sex, ethnicity and CMV serostatus were compiled together with the repertoire data. A later genetic analysis used genome-wide SNP genotypes for about 65% of the 666 donors, treating that subset as a discovery cohort. All discovery cohort repertoires had been generated on a single sequencing platform. HLA typing covered class I and class II loci at four-digit resolution. Typing coverage varied by locus: roughly 620-630 donors for A, B, C, DRB1 and DQB1; 500 to 550 for DQA1; more than 600 for DPA1; about 450 for DPB1. Because of strong linkage in the cohort, roughly five DR-DQ haplotypes were treated as single units for association and clustering. Among about 370 genotyped donors of the cohort, an average of about 240,000 unique TCR beta nucleotide sequences was sequenced per donor, of which 15% to 20% were non-productive.

Relative to germline, V is 0 bases shorter and J is 6 bases shorter, with 14 bases between their ends. The CDR3 measures 16 amino acids from cysteine to phenylalanine. Of the read, only the CDR3 DNA is kept; its 48 bases are in frame from base 1. Sequences SEHNR (CDR1) and FQNEAQ (CDR2) are obtained from the germline V gene (reference sequence). Findings and caveats that apply to the study as a whole: The authors suggested that the approach could potentially be generalized to other disease states and immunological phenotypes. At a false discovery rate of 0.05, a later analysis linked approximately 18,000 TCR beta sequences to specific HLA alleles. According to a later genetic analysis, donors in an Asian-associated ancestry cluster had fewer N-insertions in productive TCRs than the roughly 670-donor mean. This cohort had only TCR beta chains sequenced, and the lack of alpha or paired-chain data limited which features could be detected. Linkage disequilibrium might explain the correlated functional status among segregating V segments, but an unknown experimental factor could not be excluded. Most CMV-associated TCR beta chains appeared to be HLA-restricted in a later analysis, and the HLA associations seemed to be driven largely by CMV exposure. When HLA alleles, especially DR and DQ, strongly co-occurred, TCR associations were difficult to assign to individual alleles. An earlier analysis of approximately 530 of the donors showed that most TCR beta V segments appeared in productive rearrangements either about 87% or about 30% of the time, which broadly matched IMGT annotations. In both the original and validation cohorts, the classifier was reported to diagnose cytomegalovirus status with high specificity and sensitivity. A total of fewer than 200 TCR beta chains were listed by the study as associated with cytomegalovirus. For the cohort, immune exposure information was limited to CMV serostatus. A few of the identified cytomegalovirus-associated TCR beta chains were confirmed in vitro to be specific for cytomegalovirus antigens. The earlier analysis of approximately 540 of the donors excluded about 16 rarely observed V segments, including chromosome 9 orphons, because counts were too low. An association between a missense DCLRE1C variant and V-gene and J-gene trimming of TCR beta chains was found in a later genetic analysis and replicated in an independent cohort. A cluster of highly shared sequence variants was judged likely to be a technical artifact of the sequencing pipeline. HLA typing was unavailable for some donors at each locus, so association tests used only the typed subset. Most TCR sequences were seen in very few donors, while some public TCRs were found in many individuals. A further reported finding was that TCR beta sequences accurately predicted the HLA-A and HLA-B alleles for most subjects in the first cohort. According to a later analysis, TCR association rates differed among HLA loci, with DRB1 alleles showing the most associated TCRs and HLA-C alleles showing the fewest. A later analysis reported that several top co-occurrence clusters appeared linked to parvovirus B19, influenza, CMV and Epstein-Barr virus. The 87-base-pair reads could not distinguish some IMGT-functional V segments, including TRBV6-2 and TRBV6-3, so those segments were excluded. A later analysis found that HLA-associated TCR beta chains were more clonally expanded and had lower generation probabilities than equally common non-associated chains. Roughly uniform sequencing depth across donors was assumed in presence/absence analyses, although this assumption may not hold.

In total, approximately 690 healthy bone marrow donors made up the cohort. Cohort members were all nominally healthy when sampled, although unrecorded immune exposures were likely present. The donor was CMV seronegative and was included in the group of hundreds of seronegative cohort members. Each donor provided a peripheral blood sample, and peripheral blood mononuclear cells were used for TCR beta sequencing. The Qiagen DNeasy Blood Extraction Kit was used to extract genomic DNA from the blood cell samples. The library was built by means of the immunoSEQ multiplex PCR assay. The multiplex PCR relied on a mix of 60 forward primers for TCR Vbeta segments and 13 reverse primers for TCR Jbeta segments. A multiplex PCR assay on genomic DNA amplified the CDR3 region of rearranged TCR beta genes. The Illumina HiSeq System was used to sequence the amplified TCR beta libraries as 87-base-pair reads. In the authors' own workflow: A later analysis tallied tens of millions of unique TCR beta chains across the 600 to 700 repertoires, and approximately 11 million of those chains were shared by two or more donors. To remove PCR and sequencing errors, raw reads were error-corrected and collapsed into unique sequences using a nearest-neighbor algorithm that merged closely related sequences. To assign V, D and J gene segments, CDR3 sequences were aligned to IMGT reference sequences. For a sequence to be retained, a match of at least six nucleotides to both a V gene segment and a J gene segment was required. Rearrangements were called productive when the CDR3 lacked stop codons and stayed in frame with V and J; all others were non-productive. CDR3 was defined according to IMGT convention as the region running from the second conserved V-encoded cysteine to the conserved J-encoded phenylalanine. Sequences without an unambiguous match to a single V gene segment were excluded from the earlier analysis of 450 to 750 of the donors. An earlier analysis of a few hundred of the donors classified V segments as functional when productive rearrangements were above 56.7% and as segregating when the standard deviation between donors was above 5%. A statistical classification framework was built to diagnose cytomegalovirus status from the catalog of TCR beta chain sequences. In a later analysis, TCR nucleotide sequences were compared against IMGT/GENE-DB human TR gene sequences so that V and J genes could be assigned. Using the TCRdist pipeline, a later analysis assigned CDR3 sequences along with most-parsimonious VDJ recombination scenarios. A later analysis defined each TCR beta chain by its CDR3 amino acid sequence plus V-gene family, and excluded reads lacking a unique V-gene family. In a later analysis, 500 to 650 highly shared, low-generation-probability nucleotide sequences were removed to address suspected cross-contamination and a sequencing artifact. A later analysis calculated a clonal expansion index for each public chain from normalized within-repertoire ranks of inferred template counts. A later analysis computed generation probabilities with a VDJ recombination model fitted to out-of-frame rearrangements, and checked the results against IGoR. A later analysis scored TCR-TCR, TCR-HLA and TCR-CMV co-occurrence with hypergeometric tests, applying a repertoire-size bias correction to TCR pairs. A later analysis estimated false discovery rates by permuting HLA or CMV assignments 20 times. A later analysis grouped co-occurring TCRs with DBSCAN, adding TCRdist sequence similarity when clustering within HLA-allele-positive subsets. For co-occurrence clustering, repertoires with fewer than 30,000 or more than 120,000 public chains were excluded, along with about five repertoires with anomalous nucleotide sharing. Not all clones reach the TCRdb copy of this immuneACCESS table, which keeps in-frame sequences only. Checked studies attribute under half of the gap to unresolved V genes and leave the rest unexplained. That table supplies the V and J calls and clone size; D and trimming were determined from the DNA. The sample table lists around 200,000 clones, 62% of them with a count of one. The top ten clones comprise around 2.9% of the sample.

In the case of this clone: Its specific antigen is unknown. It has no much larger one-base neighbor in the sample; base qualities were not kept.

Sequenced input: PBMCs. The V and J segments used are TRBV7-9 and TRBJ1-4, with the D gene uncertain. The sequence came from a man aged 35 to 55 in good health and CMV-seronegative. Here the CDR3 is given as CASSLALRHQYEKLFF. The DNA is as follows: TGTGCCAGCAGCTTAGCTCTACGACATCAGTATGAAAAACTGTTTTTT.